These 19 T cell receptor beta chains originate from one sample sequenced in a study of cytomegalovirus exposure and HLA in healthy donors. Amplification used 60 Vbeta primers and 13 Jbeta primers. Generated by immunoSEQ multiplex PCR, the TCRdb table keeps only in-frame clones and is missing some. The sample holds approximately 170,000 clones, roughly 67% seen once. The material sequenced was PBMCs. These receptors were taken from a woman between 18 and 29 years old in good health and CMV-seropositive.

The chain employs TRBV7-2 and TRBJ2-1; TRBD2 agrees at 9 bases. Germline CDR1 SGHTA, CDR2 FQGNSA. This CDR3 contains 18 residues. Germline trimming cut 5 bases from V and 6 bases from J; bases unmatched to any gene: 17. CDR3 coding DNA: TGTGCCAGCAGCGTTCATCCCCCCTTGAGCGGGGGGAGCAATGAGCAGTTCTTC. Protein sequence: CASSVHPPLSGGSNEQFF.

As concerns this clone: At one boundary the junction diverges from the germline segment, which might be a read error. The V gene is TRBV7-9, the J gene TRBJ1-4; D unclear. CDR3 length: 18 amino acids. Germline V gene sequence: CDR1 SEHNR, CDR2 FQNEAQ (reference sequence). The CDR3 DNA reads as TGTTCCAGCAGCTACCTCGCGCCCTTTGGAGCAACTAATGAAAAACTGTTTTTT. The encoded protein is CSSSYLAPFGATNEKLFF.

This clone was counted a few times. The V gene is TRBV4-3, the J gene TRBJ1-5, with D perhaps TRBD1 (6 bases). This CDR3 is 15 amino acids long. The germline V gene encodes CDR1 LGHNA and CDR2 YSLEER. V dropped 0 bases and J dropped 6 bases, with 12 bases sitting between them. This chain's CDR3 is CASSQDSGGGQPQHF. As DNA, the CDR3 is TGCGCCAGCAGCCAAGATTCGGGGGGCGGTCAGCCCCAGCATTTT.

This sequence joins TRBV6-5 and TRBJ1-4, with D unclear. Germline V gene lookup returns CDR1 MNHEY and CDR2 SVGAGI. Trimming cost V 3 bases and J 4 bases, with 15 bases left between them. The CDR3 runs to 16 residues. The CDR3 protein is CASSYRRGSLNEKLFF. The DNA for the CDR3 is TGTGCCAGCAGTTATCGACGGGGATCCCTTAATGAAAAACTGTTTTTT.

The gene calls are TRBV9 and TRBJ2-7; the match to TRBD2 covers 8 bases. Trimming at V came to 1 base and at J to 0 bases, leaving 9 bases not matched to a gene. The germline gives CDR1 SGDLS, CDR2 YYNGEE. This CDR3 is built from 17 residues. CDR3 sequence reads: CASSVSGGYPSSYEQYF. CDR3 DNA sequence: TGTGCCAGCAGCGTATCGGGGGGGTACCCGAGCTCCTACGAGCAGTACTTC.

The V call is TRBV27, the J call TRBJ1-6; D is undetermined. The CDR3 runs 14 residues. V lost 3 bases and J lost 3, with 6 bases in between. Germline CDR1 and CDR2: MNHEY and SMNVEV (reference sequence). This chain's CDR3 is CASSLRNYNSPLHF. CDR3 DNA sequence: TGTGCCAGCAGTTTGCGTAACTATAATTCACCCCTCCACTTT.

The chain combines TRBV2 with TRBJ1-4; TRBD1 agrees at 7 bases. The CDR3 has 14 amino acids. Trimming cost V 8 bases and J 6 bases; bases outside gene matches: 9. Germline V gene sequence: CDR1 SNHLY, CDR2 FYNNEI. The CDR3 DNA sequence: TGTGCCAGCCAAGAGACAGGGTTGGATGAAAAACTGTTTTTT. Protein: CASQETGLDEKLFF.

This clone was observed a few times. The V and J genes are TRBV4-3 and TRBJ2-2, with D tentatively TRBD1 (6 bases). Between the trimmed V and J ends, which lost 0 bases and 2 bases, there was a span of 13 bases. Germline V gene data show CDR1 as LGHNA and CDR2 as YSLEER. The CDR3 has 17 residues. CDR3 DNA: TGCGCCAGCAGCCAAGATAGTAAACAGGGAAACACCGGGGAGCTGTTTTTT. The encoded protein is CASSQDSKQGNTGELFF.

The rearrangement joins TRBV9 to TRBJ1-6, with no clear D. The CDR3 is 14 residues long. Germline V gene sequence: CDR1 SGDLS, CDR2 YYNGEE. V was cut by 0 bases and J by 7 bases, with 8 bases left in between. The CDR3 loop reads CASSVARENSPLHF. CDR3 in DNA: TGTGCCAGCAGCGTAGCCCGCGAGAATTCACCCCTCCACTTT.

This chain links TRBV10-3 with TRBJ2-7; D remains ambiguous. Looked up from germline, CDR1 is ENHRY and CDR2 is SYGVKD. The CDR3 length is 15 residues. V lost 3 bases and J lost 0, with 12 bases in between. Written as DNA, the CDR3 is TGTGCCATCAGTGATTCCGGCGGATTCTCCTACGAGCAGTACTTC. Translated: CAISDSGGFSYEQYF.

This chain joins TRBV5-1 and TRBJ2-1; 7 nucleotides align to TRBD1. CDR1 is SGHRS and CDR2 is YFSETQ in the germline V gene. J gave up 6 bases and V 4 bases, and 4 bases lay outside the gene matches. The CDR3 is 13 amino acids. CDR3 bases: TGCGCCAGCAGCCTCCGGGACAGCAATGAGCAGTTCTTC. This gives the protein CASSLRDSNEQFF.

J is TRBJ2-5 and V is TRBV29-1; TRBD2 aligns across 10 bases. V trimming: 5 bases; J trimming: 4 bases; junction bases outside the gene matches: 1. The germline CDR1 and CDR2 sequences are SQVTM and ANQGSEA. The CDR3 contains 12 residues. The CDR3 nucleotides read TGCAGCGTTAGCGGGGGGGGAGAGACCCAGTACTTC. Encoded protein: CSVSGGGETQYF.

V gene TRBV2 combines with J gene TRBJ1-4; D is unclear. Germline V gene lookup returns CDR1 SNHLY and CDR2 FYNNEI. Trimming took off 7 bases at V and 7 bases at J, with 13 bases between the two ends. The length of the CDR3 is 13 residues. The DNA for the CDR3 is TGTGCCAGCAATGGATTGACACCTGAAAAACTGTTTTTT. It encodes CASNGLTPEKLFF.

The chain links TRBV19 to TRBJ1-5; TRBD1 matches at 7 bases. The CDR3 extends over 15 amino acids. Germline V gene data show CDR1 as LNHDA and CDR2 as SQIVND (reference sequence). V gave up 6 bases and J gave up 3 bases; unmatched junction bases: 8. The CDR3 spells CASRIPGQFNQPQHF. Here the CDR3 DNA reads TGTGCCAGTAGGATTCCGGGACAGTTCAATCAGCCCCAGCATTTT.

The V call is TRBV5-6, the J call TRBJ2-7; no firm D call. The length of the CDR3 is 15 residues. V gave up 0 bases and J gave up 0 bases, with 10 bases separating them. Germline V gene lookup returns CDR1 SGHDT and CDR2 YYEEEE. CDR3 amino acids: CASSLALASSYEQYF. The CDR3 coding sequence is TGTGCCAGCAGCTTGGCCTTGGCCAGCTCCTACGAGCAGTACTTC. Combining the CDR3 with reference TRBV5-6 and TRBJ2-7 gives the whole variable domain DAGVTQSPTHLIKTRGQQVTLRCSPKSGHDTVSWYQQALGQGPQFIFQYYEEEERQRGNFPDRFSGHQFPNYSSELNVNALLLGDSALYLCASSLALASSYEQYFGPGTRLTVT.

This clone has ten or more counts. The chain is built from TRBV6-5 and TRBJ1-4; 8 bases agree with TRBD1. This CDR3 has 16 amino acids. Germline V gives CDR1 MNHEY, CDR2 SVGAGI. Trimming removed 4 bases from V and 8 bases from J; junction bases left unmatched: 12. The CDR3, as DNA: TGTGCCAGCAGTTCTCGCACAGGGGGAAGCTACGAAAAACTGTTTTTT. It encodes CASSSRTGGSYEKLFF.

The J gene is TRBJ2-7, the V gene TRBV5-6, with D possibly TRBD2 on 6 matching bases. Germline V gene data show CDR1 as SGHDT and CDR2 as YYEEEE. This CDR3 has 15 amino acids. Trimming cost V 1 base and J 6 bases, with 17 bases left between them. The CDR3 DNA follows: TGTGCCAGCAGCTTGTGGGGGGTGCGGGTTGGCGAGCAGTACTTC. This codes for CASSLWGVRVGEQYF.

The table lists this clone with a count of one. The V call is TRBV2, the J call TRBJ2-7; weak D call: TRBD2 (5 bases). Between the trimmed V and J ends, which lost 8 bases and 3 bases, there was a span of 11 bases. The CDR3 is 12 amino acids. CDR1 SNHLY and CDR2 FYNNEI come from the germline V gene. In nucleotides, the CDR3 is TGTGCCAGCGCCCCAGGAGGCTACGAGCAGTACTTC. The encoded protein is CASAPGGYEQYF. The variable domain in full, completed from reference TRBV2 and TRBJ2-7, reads EPEVTQTPSHQVTQMGQEVILRCVPISNHLYFYWYRQILGQKVEFLVSFYNNEISEKSEIFDDQFSVERPDGSNFTLKIRSTKLEDSAMYFCASAPGGYEQYFGPGTRLTVT.

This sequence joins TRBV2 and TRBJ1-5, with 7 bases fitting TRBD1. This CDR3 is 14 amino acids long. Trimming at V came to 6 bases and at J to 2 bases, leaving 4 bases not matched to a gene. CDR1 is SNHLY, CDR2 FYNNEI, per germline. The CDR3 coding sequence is TGTGCCAGCAGAGGACAGGTCCGCAATCAGCCCCAGCATTTT. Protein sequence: CASRGQVRNQPQHF.